Listed here are 6 T cell receptor beta chains from one sample, sequenced in a study of blood T cell repertoires in COVID-19. Sequencing was performed with immunoSEQ multiplex PCR; in TCRdb, only in-frame clones are kept and a portion is missing. The sample contains approximately 110,000 clones, approximately 84% of which appear only once. Sequencing was done on a sample of peripheral blood. Every receptor here comes from a man in his forties with acute or convalescent COVID-19.

The chain joins TRBV7-9 to TRBJ1-6, with TRBD1 as a possible D gene (5 bases). V lost 5 bases and J 9 bases, leaving 14 bases between the germline ends. Germline V CDR1 and CDR2: SEHNR, FQNEAQ (reference sequence). The CDR3 runs 14 residues. As DNA, the CDR3 is TGTGCCAGCAGCCGGGGGGGGATTGGTTCACCCCTCCACTTT. Its translation: CASSRGGIGSPLHF.

The J gene is TRBJ2-7, the V gene TRBV10-2; 9 bases line up with TRBD2. The length of the CDR3 is 16 residues. Looked up from germline, CDR1 is WSHSY and CDR2 is SAAADI. Trimming took 6 bases from V and 0 from J; bases not matched to a gene: 9. The CDR3 sequence: CASSPRGSGGSYEQYF. For the CDR3, the DNA is TGCGCCAGCAGCCCCCGGGGTAGCGGGGGCTCCTACGAGCAGTACTTC.

This clone showed up just once. The chain is built from TRBV11-1 and TRBJ2-4; tentative D call: TRBD2 (6 bases). Germline V gives CDR1 SGHAT, CDR2 FQDESV (reference sequence). This CDR3 spans 14 amino acids. V was shortened by 8 bases and J by 8 bases, with 19 bases between the two germline ends. In DNA form, the CDR3 reads TGTGCCAGCTCGTTTGCTTATCGGAGGGACATTCAGTACTTC. Protein sequence: CASSFAYRRDIQYF.

The chain recombines TRBV7-9 with TRBJ1-5; D may be TRBD1 (5 bases). The V and J ends lost 3 bases and 4 bases respectively, with 10 bases between them. Germline V lookup: CDR1 SEHNR, CDR2 FQNEAQ (reference sequence). The length of the CDR3 is 14 residues. CDR3 sequence: CASSLLGVNQPQHF. CDR3 nucleotide sequence: TGTGCCAGCAGCTTGTTAGGGGTTAATCAGCCCCAGCATTTT.

This sequence joins TRBV29-1 and TRBJ2-7, with 10 bases fitting TRBD1. This CDR3 has 12 residues. V shed 7 bases and J 2 bases; nucleotides not matched to a gene: 2. CDR1 and CDR2 (germline): SQVTM, ANQGSEA. For the CDR3, the DNA is TGCAGCGCCGGACAGGGGGCCTACGAGCAGTACTTC. Protein product: CSAGQGAYEQYF.

The J gene is TRBJ2-5, the V gene TRBV6-2 or TRBV6-3; unclear D gene. Germline CDR1 and CDR2: MNHEY and SVGEGT. V was clipped by 2 bases and J by 5 bases, with 12 bases between them. The CDR3 has 14 residues. DNA for the CDR3: TGTGCCAGCAGTTACGGGTCTAGTTTCGAGACCCAGTACTTC. Translated, it gives CASSYGSSFETQYF.